This T cell receptor beta chain was sequenced for a study of T cells after yellow fever vaccination. At the level of the study: For low cell numbers, libraries were made with SMART-Seq v4 Ultra Low Input. Findings of the study overall: Clonotypes shared by both compartments, CD4 and CD8, made up a small share.

This clonotype occurred a few times. Its antigen is not known. CDR1 ENHRY and CDR2 SYGVKD come from the germline V gene. V lost 3 bases and J lost 0; bases outside the gene matches: 6. This CDR3 comprises 16 residues. UMIs and a universal primer site were added when TCR cDNA was made by 5'RACE template switching. From the 5' RACE reads, TCRdb called clonotypes with MiXCR, one entry per CDR3 protein. The data show approximately 600,000 distinct CDR3 sequences, with approximately 13% seen just once and 15% held by the top ten. The chain carries TRBV10-3 and TRBJ2-3; 7 bases map to TRBD2. Sequencing was performed on PBMCs, taken on the day of the yellow fever booster vaccination. The receptor comes from a man between 25 and 39 years old who received the YFV17D yellow fever vaccine. The CDR3 nucleotides are TGTGCCATCAGTGACGGGACTACCGCTAGCACAGATACGCAGTATTTT. Residues: CAISDGTTASTDTQYF.